This T cell receptor beta chain was profiled in a study of blood T cell repertoires in COVID-19. Overall study: Collection of acute and convalescent COVID-19 samples took place in the United States, Italy and Spain. T cells, B-cell-depleted T cells, or PBMCs supplied cDNA or gDNA.

As handled by the study authors: Reference gene primer amplification yielded estimated nucleated cell counts. Clones were sequenced by immunoSEQ multiplex PCR, and TCRdb holds only the in-frame ones, with some missing. That table supplies the V and J calls and clone size; D and trimming were determined from the DNA. Among some 50,000 clones, about four fifths were seen once, and the ten largest hold 7.3%. The CDR3 is 15 amino acids. Germline-derived CDR1 and CDR2 are SEHNR and FQNEAQ (reference sequence). V lost 0 bases to trimming and J lost 7 bases, with 15 bases between them. The clonotype originates from a man aged 35 to 55 with acute or convalescent COVID-19. This sequence joins TRBV7-9 and TRBJ1-2; TRBD1 might be the D (5 bases). Sequencing input: peripheral blood. The CDR3 here is CASSLALGRPGGYTF. In DNA form, the CDR3 reads TGTGCCAGCAGCTTAGCGCTGGGGCGCCCAGGTGGCTACACCTTC. Together with reference TRBV7-9 and TRBJ1-2, the CDR3 gives the full variable domain: DTGVSQNPRHKITKRGQNVTFRCDPISEHNRLYWYRQTLGQGPEFLTYFQNEAQLEKSRLLSDRFSAERPKGSFSTLEIQRTEQGDSAMYLCASSLALGRPGGYTFGSGTRLTVV.